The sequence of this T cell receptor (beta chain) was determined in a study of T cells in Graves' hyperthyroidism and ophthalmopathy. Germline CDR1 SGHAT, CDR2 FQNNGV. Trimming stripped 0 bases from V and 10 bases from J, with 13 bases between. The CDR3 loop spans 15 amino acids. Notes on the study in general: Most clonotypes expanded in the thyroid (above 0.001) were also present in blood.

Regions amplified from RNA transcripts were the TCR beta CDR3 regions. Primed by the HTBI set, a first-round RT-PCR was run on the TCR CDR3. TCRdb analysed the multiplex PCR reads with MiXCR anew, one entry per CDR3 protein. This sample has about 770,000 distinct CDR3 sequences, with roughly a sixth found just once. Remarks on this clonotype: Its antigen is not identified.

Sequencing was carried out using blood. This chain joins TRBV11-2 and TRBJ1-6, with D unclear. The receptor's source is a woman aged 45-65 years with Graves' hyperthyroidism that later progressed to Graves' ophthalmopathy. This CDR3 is CASSLDDPRRSPLHF. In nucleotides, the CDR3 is TGTGCCAGCAGCTTAGACGACCCCCGGCGGTCACCCCTCCACTTT.